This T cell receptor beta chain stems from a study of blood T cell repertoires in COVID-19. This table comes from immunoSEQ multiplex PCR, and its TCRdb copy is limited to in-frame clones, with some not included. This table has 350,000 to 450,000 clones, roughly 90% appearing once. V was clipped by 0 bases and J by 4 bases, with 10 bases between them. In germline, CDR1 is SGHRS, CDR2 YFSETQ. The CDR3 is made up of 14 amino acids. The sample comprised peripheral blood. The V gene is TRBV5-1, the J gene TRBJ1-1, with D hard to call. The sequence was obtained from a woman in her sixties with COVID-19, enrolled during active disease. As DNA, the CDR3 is TGCGCCAGCAGCTTGGAGGTAGGAGGCACTGAAGCTTTCTTT. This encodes CASSLEVGGTEAFF. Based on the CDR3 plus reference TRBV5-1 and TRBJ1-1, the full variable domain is KAGVTQTPRYLIKTRGQQVTLSCSPISGHRSVSWYQQTPGQGLQFLFEYFSETQRNKGNFPGRFSGRQFSNSRSEMNVSTLELGDSALYLCASSLEVGGTEAFFGQGTRLTVV.